The rows below give T cell receptor beta chains drawn from one sample of a study of a mutant IDH1 vaccine in newly diagnosed glioma. Generated by immunoSEQ multiplex PCR, the TCRdb table keeps only in-frame clones and is missing some. Of tens of thousands of clones listed, about 85% were seen once; the top ten hold over 3.5%. These receptors' targets are unknown. Here the sequenced sample was PBMCs, taken from a glioma patient whose treatment included an IDH1 peptide vaccine. These TCRs come from a man aged 30 to 45 with glioma. Each CDR3 is given with its conserved first and last residue. The D gene is left open where the match is weak. For some rows the clone size is stated as once, few or many, or as a class when expanded; others skip it.

- | few | TRBJ1-5 | TRBV19 | CASKETVRNQPQHF | TGTGCCAGTAAGGAGACAGTTCGAAATCAGCCCCAGCATTTT
- | - | TRBJ1-1 | TRBV5-1 | CASSLEGTNTEAFF | TGCGCCAGCAGCTTGGAGGGTACGAACACTGAAGCTTTCTTT
TRBD1 | once | TRBJ1-3 | TRBV5-1 | CASSVHPDRAGNTIYF | TGCGCCAGCAGCGTGCACCCCGACAGGGCCGGAAACACCATATATTTT
- | - | TRBJ2-3 | TRBV25-1 | CASSPYWVTDTQYF | TGTGCCAGCAGTCCCTATTGGGTCACAGATACGCAGTATTTT
TRBD1 | - | TRBJ1-2 | TRBV7-2 | CASSSRDRGNYGYTF | TGTGCCAGCAGCTCCCGGGACAGGGGAAACTATGGCTACACCTTC
- | few | TRBJ1-5 | TRBV2 | CASKGGVGSNQPQHF | TGTGCCAGCAAGGGCGGGGTGGGTAGCAATCAGCCCCAGCATTTT
- | - | TRBJ2-3 | TRBV27 | CASSPFPGSTDTQYF | TGTGCCAGCAGTCCCTTCCCGGGGAGCACAGATACGCAGTATTTT
- | once | TRBJ2-3 | TRBV6-1 | CASGMAGITDTQYF | TGTGCCAGCGGGATGGCGGGAATCACAGATACGCAGTATTTT
- | - | TRBJ2-7 | TRBV5-4 | CASSLTTTSYEQYF | TGTGCCAGCAGCTTAACAACTACCTCCTACGAGCAGTACTTC
TRBD1 | - | TRBJ1-4 | TRBV18 | CASSRTGQALFF | TGTGCCAGCTCACGCACCGGACAGGCTCTGTTTTTT
- | once | TRBJ1-2 | TRBV4-1 | CASSHGTLTAYGYTF | TGCGCCAGCAGCCACGGGACACTTACTGCCTATGGCTACACCTTC
TRBD2 | - | TRBJ2-5 | TRBV7-9 | CASSPGLAGGSGETQYF | TGTGCCAGCAGCCCCGGACTAGCGGGGGGCTCAGGGGAGACCCAGTACTTC
TRBD2 | - | TRBJ2-7 | TRBV4-1 | CASSSQATSVHEQYF | TGCGCCAGCAGCTCTCAAGCTACTAGCGTCCACGAGCAGTACTTC
TRBD1 | - | TRBJ2-7 | TRBV28 | CASSTEWDRGVSYEQYF | TGTGCCAGCAGTACCGAATGGGACAGAGGGGTCTCCTACGAGCAGTACTTC
- | - | TRBJ2-3 | TRBV13 | CASRLGGTDTQYF | TGTGCCAGCAGGCTGGGTGGCACAGATACGCAGTATTTT
- | - | TRBJ1-4 | TRBV15 | CATSRDLGAAGEKLFF | TGTGCCACCAGCAGAGATTTGGGGGCAGCAGGTGAAAAACTGTTTTTT
TRBD2 | - | TRBJ2-2 | TRBV7-9 | CASTRPGIGGFANTGELFF | TGTGCCAGCACTCGGCCGGGCATCGGGGGGTTTGCGAACACCGGGGAGCTGTTTTTT
- | once | TRBJ2-2 | TRBV5-1 | CASSLVGGTPTGELFF | TGCGCCAGCAGCTTGGTTGGGGGTACACCCACCGGGGAGCTGTTTTTT
- | - | TRBJ1-3 | TRBV9 | CASSVGDTSLGNTIYF | TGTGCCAGCAGCGTAGGGGATACCAGTCTTGGAAACACCATATATTTT
- | once | TRBJ1-1 | TRBV29-1 | CSVQGYWTEAFF | TGCAGCGTCCAGGGTTATTGGACTGAAGCTTTCTTT
TRBD2 | - | TRBJ2-7 | TRBV7-9 | CASSPPGGYEQYF | TGTGCCAGCAGCCCCCCGGGAGGCTACGAGCAGTACTTC
- | - | TRBJ1-1 | TRBV5-1 | CASSSYRYSEGMNTEAFF | TGCGCCAGCAGCTCATACCGATACAGTGAGGGTATGAACACTGAAGCTTTCTTT
TRBD1 | - | TRBJ2-7 | TRBV5-4 | CASSSSGQGLEQYF | TGTGCCAGCAGCTCCTCCGGACAGGGGCTCGAGCAGTACTTC
TRBD2 | - | TRBJ2-7 | TRBV7-9 | CATTGRVSYEQYF | TGTGCCACGACCGGGAGGGTTTCCTACGAGCAGTACTTC
- | - | TRBJ1-6 | TRBV30 | CAWSGQEDSPLHF | TGTGCCTGGAGTGGACAGGAAGATTCACCCCTCCACTTT
- | - | TRBJ2-7 | TRBV29-1 | CSVRDYEQYF | TGCAGCGTTAGGGACTACGAGCAGTACTTC
TRBD1 | - | TRBJ2-7 | TRBV11-1 | CASSLAGQGAYEQYF | TGTGCCAGCAGCTTAGCAGGACAGGGGGCCTACGAGCAGTACTTC
- | once | TRBJ1-1 | TRBV18 | CASSPPPGLGNTEAFF | TGTGCCAGCTCACCACCGCCAGGGCTGGGGAACACTGAAGCTTTCTTT
- | - | TRBJ1-6 | TRBV19 | CASSGRQFSPLHF | TGTGCCAGTAGCGGACGGCAATTTTCACCCCTCCACTTT
- | - | TRBJ2-3 | TRBV10-3 | CAINRGGTDTQYF | TGTGCCATAAATCGGGGTGGGACAGATACGCAGTATTTT
TRBD1 | - | TRBJ2-5 | TRBV5-1 | CASSLVGQGRETQYF | TGCGCCAGCAGCTTGGTCGGACAGGGGCGAGAGACCCAGTACTTC
- | - | TRBJ2-1 | TRBV7-6 | CASSLNYGSSGKKIHNEQFF | TGTGCCAGCAGCCTGAATTATGGATCCTCGGGCAAAAAAATCCACAATGAGCAGTTCTTC
- | - | TRBJ1-2 | TRBV19 | CASSIGRQAISGYTF | TGTGCCAGTAGCATTGGAAGACAGGCTATATCGGGCTACACCTTC
- | - | TRBJ2-7 | TRBV9 | CASSVGGDTYEQYF | TGTGCCAGCAGCGTAGGCGGAGACACCTACGAGCAGTACTTC
TRBD1 | once | TRBJ1-4 | TRBV27 | CASRGGGQIATNEKLFF | TGTGCCAGCCGCGGCGGGGGACAGATTGCAACTAATGAAAAACTGTTTTTT
- | - | TRBJ1-4 | TRBV4-1 | CASSPGALGSEKLFF | TGCGCCAGCAGCCCGGGGGCTCTGGGGAGTGAAAAACTGTTTTTT
- | - | TRBJ2-5 | TRBV5-5 | CASSLRRGLQETQYF | TGTGCCAGCAGCTTGCGGCGTGGCCTCCAAGAGACCCAGTACTTC
TRBD1 | - | TRBJ1-4 | TRBV14 | CASSRQGNLREKLFF | TGTGCCAGCAGCCGACAGGGGAATTTGCGTGAAAAACTGTTTTTT
- | - | TRBJ1-2 | TRBV28 | CASSLGRYGYTF | TGTGCCAGCAGTTTAGGTCGCTATGGCTACACCTTC
- | - | TRBJ2-7 | TRBV18 | CATSGTPGYEQYF | TGTGCCACCTCCGGGACACCGGGCTACGAGCAGTACTTC
TRBD1 | - | TRBJ2-7 | TRBV27 | CASRQGAAYEQYF | TGTGCCAGCAGGCAGGGGGCGGCCTACGAGCAGTACTTC
- | - | TRBJ2-7 | TRBV18 | CASSPPNRHSSYEQYF | TGTGCCAGCTCACCACCGAACCGTCATAGCTCCTACGAGCAGTACTTC
TRBD1 | - | TRBJ1-5 | TRBV6-5 | CASRDTGVGNQPQHF | TGTGCCAGCAGAGATACAGGGGTTGGCAATCAGCCCCAGCATTTT